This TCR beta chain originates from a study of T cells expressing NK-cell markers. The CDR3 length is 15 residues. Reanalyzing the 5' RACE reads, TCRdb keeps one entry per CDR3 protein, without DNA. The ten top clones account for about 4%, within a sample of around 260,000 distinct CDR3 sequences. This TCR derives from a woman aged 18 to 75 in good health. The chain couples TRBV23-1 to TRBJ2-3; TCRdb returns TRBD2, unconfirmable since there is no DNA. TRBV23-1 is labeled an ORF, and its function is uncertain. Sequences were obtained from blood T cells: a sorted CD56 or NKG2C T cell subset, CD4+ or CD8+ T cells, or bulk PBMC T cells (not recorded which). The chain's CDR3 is CASISGLGQRDTQYF.